Shown below are 2 T cell receptor beta chains from a single sample sequenced in a study of T cell responses to AZD1222 COVID-19 vaccine. TCRdb's copy holds only in-frame clones and misses some; the assay was immunoSEQ multiplex PCR. The sample has roughly 100,000 clones, about 87% seen once; the top ten hold approximately 22%. Sequenced material: peripheral blood, taken on day 0 of AZD1222 vaccination. The receptors here all came from an adult in good health.

This clone was counted between two and nine times. The rearrangement joins TRBV24-1 to TRBJ2-7; 11 bases line up with TRBD2. Germline CDR1 KGHDR, CDR2 SFDVKD. This CDR3 contains 15 residues. V shed 5 bases, J shed 5 bases, and the junction held 7 bases outside the gene matches. The chain's CDR3 is CATSVSSGRFDEQYF. Here the CDR3 DNA reads TGTGCCACCAGTGTTTCTAGCGGGAGGTTTGACGAGCAGTACTTC.

The chain links TRBV2 to TRBJ2-1, with 9 positions matching TRBD1. The CDR3 has 13 residues. Germline CDR1 and CDR2: SNHLY and FYNNEI. V was clipped by 7 bases and J by 8 bases; unmatched bases: 6. CDR3 sequence (DNA): TGTGCCAGCAAAATGGGACAGGGTGATGAGCAGTTCTTC. It translates to CASKMGQGDEQFF.